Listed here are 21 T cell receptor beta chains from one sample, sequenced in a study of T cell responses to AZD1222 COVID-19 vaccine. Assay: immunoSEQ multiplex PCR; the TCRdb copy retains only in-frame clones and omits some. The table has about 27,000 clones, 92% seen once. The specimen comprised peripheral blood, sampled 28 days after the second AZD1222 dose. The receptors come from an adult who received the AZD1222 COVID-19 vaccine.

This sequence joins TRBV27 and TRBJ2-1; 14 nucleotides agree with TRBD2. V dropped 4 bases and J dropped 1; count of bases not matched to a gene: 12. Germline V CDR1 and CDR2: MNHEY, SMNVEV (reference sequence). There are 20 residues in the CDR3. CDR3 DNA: TGTGCCAGCAGTTCCGCGGGACTAGCGGGAGTCGGGCTGTCCTACAATGAGCAGTTCTTC. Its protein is CASSSAGLAGVGLSYNEQFF.

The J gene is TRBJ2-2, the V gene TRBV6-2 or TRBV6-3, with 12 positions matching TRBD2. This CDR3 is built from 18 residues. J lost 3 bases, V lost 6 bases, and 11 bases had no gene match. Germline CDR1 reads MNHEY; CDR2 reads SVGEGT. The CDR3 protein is CASSLTSGSGRDTGELFF. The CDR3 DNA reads TGTGCCAGCAGCTTGACTAGCGGGAGTGGGAGGGACACCGGGGAGCTGTTTTTT.

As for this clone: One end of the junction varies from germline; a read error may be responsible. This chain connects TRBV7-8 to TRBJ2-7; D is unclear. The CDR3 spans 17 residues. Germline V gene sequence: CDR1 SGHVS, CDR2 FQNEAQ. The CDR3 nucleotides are TGTGCTAGCAGCGAACACTACAGCTTACCGAGCTCCTACGAGCAGTACTTC. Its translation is CASSEHYSLPSSYEQYF. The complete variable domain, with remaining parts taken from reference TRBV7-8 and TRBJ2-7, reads GAGVSQSPRYKVAKRGQDVALRCDPISGHVSLFWYQQALGQGPEFLTYFQNEAQLDKSGLPSDRFFAERPEGSVSTLKIQRTQQEDSAVYLCASSEHYSLPSSYEQYFGPGTRLTVT.

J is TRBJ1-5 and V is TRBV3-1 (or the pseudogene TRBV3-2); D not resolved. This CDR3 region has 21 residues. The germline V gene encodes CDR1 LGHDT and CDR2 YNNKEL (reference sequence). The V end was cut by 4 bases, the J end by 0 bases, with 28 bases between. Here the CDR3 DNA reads TGTGCCAGCAGCCGAAAGGGTACGACATTGGAGGAGACGGATAGCAATCAGCCCCAGCATTTT. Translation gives CASSRKGTTLEETDSNQPQHF.

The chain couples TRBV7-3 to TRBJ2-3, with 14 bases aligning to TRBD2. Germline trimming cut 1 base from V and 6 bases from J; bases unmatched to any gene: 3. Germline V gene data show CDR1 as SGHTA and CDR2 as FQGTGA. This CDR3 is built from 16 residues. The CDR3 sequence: CASSLRLAGGPDTQYF. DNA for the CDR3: TGTGCCAGCAGCTTAAGACTAGCGGGAGGGCCGGATACGCAGTATTTT. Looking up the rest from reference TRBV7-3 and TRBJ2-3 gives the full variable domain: GAGVSQTPSNKVTEKGKYVELRCDPISGHTALYWYRQSLGQGPEFLIYFQGTGAADDSGLPNDRFFAVRPEGSVSTLKIQRTERGDSAVYLCASSLRLAGGPDTQYFGPGTRLTVL.

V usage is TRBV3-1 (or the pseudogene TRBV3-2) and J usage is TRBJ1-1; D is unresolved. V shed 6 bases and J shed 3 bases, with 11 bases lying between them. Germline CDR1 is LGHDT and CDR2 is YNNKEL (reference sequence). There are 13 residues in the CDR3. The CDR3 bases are TGTGCCAGCAGTCGTCTCCGGGACACTGAAGCTTTCTTT. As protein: CASSRLRDTEAFF.

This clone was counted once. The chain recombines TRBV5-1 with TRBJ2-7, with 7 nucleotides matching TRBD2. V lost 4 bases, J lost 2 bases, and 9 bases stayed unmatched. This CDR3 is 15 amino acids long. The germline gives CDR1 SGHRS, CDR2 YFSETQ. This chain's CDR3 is CASSPSASGAYEQYF. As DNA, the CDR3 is TGCGCCAGCAGCCCCTCGGCTAGCGGTGCCTACGAGCAGTACTTC.

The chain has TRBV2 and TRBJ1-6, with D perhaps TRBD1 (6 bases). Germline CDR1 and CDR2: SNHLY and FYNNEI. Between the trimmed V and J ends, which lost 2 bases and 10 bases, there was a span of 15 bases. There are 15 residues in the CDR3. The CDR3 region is CASSESRTAESPLHF. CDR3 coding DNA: TGTGCCAGCAGTGAATCGCGGACAGCGGAGTCACCCCTCCACTTT.

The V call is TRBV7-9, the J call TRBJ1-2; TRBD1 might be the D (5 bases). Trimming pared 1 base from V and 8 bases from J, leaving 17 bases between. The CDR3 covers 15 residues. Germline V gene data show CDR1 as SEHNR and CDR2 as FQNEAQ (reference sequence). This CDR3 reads CASSLEASGLAGYTF. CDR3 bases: TGTGCCAGCAGCTTAGAGGCATCAGGGTTGGCGGGCTACACCTTC.

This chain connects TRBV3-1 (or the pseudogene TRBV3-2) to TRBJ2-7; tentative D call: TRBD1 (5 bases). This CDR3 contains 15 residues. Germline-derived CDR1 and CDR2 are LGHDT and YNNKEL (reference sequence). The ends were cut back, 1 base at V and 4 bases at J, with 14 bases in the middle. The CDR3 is CASSQVGQGLYEQYF. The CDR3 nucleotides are TGTGCCAGCAGCCAAGTTGGGCAGGGCCTTTACGAGCAGTACTTC.

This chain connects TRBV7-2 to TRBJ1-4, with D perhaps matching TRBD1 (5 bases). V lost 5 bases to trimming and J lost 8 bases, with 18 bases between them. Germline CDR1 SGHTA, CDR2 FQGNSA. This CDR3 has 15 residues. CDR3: CASSLHSGGREKLFF. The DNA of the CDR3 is TGTGCCAGCAGCCTACACAGTGGGGGGAGAGAAAAACTGTTTTTT.

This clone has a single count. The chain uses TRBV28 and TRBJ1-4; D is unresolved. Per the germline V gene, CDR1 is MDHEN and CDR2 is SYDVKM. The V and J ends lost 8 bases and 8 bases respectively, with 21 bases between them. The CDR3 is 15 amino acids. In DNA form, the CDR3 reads TGTGCCAGCGCACCCCGTGGGTCCCTTAGGGAAAAACTGTTTTTT. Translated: CASAPRGSLREKLFF.

In DNA, the CDR3 is TGTGCCACCAGTGATTATTCCCGGGGCGAGCAGTACTTC. This codes for CATSDYSRGEQYF. The genes are TRBV24-1 and TRBJ2-7; D is perhaps TRBD2 (5 bases). V was clipped by 2 bases and J by 6 bases, with 10 bases between them. Germline V lookup: CDR1 KGHDR, CDR2 SFDVKD. The CDR3 has 13 residues.

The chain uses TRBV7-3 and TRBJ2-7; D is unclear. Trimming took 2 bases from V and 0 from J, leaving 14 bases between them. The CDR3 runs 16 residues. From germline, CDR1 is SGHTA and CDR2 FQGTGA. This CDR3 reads CASSLSPVTSSYEQYF. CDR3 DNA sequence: TGTGCCAGCAGCTTATCCCCCGTGACAAGCTCCTACGAGCAGTACTTC.

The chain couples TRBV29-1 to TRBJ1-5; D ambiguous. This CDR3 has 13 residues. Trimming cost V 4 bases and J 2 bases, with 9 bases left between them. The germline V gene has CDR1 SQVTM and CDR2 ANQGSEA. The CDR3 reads CSVGWVRNQPQHF. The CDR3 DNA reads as TGCAGCGTTGGCTGGGTTCGCAATCAGCCCCAGCATTTT.

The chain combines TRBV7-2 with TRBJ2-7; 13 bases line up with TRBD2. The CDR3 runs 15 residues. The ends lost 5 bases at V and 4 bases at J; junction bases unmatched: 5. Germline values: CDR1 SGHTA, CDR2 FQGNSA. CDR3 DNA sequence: TGTGCCAGCAGCCCGGGACTAGCGGGACGGTACGAGCAGTACTTC. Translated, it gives CASSPGLAGRYEQYF.

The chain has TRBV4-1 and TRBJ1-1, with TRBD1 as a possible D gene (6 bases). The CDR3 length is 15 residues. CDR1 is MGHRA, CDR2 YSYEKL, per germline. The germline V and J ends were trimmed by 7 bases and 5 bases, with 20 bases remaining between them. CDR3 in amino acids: CASNPEGHPGTEAFF. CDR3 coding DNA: TGCGCCAGCAACCCGGAGGGACACCCAGGGACTGAAGCTTTCTTT.

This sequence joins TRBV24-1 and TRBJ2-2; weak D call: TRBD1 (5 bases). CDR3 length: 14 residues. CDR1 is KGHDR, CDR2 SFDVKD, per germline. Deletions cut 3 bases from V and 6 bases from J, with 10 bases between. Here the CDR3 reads CATSDPMTAGELFF. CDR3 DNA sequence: TGTGCCACCAGTGATCCCATGACAGCCGGGGAGCTGTTTTTT.

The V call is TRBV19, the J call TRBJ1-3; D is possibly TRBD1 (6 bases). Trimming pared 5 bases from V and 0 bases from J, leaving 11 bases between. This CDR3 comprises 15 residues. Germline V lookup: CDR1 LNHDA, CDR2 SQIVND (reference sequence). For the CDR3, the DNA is TGTGCCAGTAGTCCCCAGGACAGCTCTGGAAACACCATATATTTT. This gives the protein CASSPQDSSGNTIYF.

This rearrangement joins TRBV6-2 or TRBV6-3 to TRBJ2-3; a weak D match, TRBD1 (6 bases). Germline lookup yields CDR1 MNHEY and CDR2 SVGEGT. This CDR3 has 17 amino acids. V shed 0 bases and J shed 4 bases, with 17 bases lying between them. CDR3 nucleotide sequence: TGTGCCAGCAGTTACTCGGTGGCACAGGGTATCCCAGATACGCAGTATTTT. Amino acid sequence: CASSYSVAQGIPDTQYF.

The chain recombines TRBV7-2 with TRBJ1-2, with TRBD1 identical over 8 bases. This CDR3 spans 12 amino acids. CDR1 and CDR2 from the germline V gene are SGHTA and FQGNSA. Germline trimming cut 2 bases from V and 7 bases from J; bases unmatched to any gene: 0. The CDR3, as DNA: TGTGCCAGCAGCTTAACAGGGGGTGGCTACACCTTC. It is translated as CASSLTGGGYTF.